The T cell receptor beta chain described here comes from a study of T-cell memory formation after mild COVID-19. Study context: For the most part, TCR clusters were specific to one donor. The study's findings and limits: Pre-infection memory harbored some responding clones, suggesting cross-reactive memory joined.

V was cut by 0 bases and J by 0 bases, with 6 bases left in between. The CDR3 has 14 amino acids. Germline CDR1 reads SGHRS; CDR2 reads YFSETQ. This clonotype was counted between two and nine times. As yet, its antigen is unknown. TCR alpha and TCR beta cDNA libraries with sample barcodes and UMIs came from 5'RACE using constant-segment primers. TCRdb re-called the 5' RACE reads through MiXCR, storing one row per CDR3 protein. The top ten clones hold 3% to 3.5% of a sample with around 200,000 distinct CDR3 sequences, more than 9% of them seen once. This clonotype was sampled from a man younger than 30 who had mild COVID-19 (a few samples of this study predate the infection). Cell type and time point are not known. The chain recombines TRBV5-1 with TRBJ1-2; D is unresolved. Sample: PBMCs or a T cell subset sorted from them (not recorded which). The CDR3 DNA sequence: TGCGCCAGCAGCTTGGAGCCAGCTAACTATGGCTACACCTTC. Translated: CASSLEPANYGYTF.